This T cell receptor beta chain originates from a study of blood T cell repertoires in COVID-19. Study-wide context: Sources were T cells, B-cell-depleted T cells, or PBMCs; the material itself was cDNA or gDNA.

The method was immunoSEQ multiplex PCR; TCRdb's version includes in-frame clones alone and lacks a portion of them. The sample shows about 180,000 clones, around four fifths of them seen only once. The V gene's germline CDR1 is LNHDA and CDR2 SQIVND (reference sequence). The CDR3 length is 11 residues. V gave up 9 bases and J gave up 6 bases, with 8 bases separating them. This chain uses TRBV19 with TRBJ2-2; no reliable D call. Sequences were obtained from peripheral blood. This TCR derives from a woman in her sixties or seventies with COVID-19, enrolled during active disease. The CDR3 spells CASQSAGELFF. CDR3 coding DNA: TGTGCCAGCCAATCGGCCGGGGAGCTGTTTTTT.